The 26 T cell receptor beta chains given below trace back to one sample, sequenced in a study of Ad26.COV2.S vaccination and SARS-CoV-2 variants. This sample's treatment: around 19 received Ad26.COV2.S at low or high dose, single or two shots; several received placebo; per-sample allocation not given. Sample collection was performed on day 63 after the first vaccine or placebo injection. Produced via immunoSEQ multiplex PCR; TCRdb's table is partial and in-frame only. The repertoire includes about 350,000 clones, approximately 85% of them detected once, and roughly 3.3% sits in the top ten. The source material was peripheral blood, sampled in a trial of Ad26.COV2.S vaccine versus placebo. The receptors stem from a person between 18 and 59 years old who received the Ad26.COV2.S COVID-19 vaccine or a placebo.

The chain is built from TRBV27 and TRBJ2-7, with 7 bases that match TRBD2. The CDR3 covers 13 residues. Germline trimming cut 6 bases from V and 2 bases from J; bases unmatched to any gene: 4. Germline CDR1 and CDR2: MNHEY and SMNVEV (reference sequence). The CDR3 DNA reads as TGTGCCAGCAGCTGGACTAGAACCTACGAGCAGTACTTC. Protein product: CASSWTRTYEQYF.

The J gene is TRBJ2-3, the V gene TRBV19, with a tentative D call TRBD2 (5 bases). This CDR3 is 17 amino acids long. The V end lost 10 bases, the J end lost 1 base, and 24 bases lay between the germline ends. Germline-derived CDR1 and CDR2 are LNHDA and SQIVND (reference sequence). CDR3 bases: TGTGCCAAAAAGAAGGGAGCGGTCTTGACGGGCACAGATACGCAGTATTTT. It translates to CAKKKGAVLTGTDTQYF.

The chain links TRBV6-5 to TRBJ1-1, with no clear D. Per germline, CDR1 MNHEY and CDR2 SVGAGI. CDR3 length equals 14 residues. Trimming removed 5 bases at V and 4 bases at J, with 14 bases between. CDR3 residues: CASSNRHLGTEAFF. The CDR3 DNA is TGTGCCAGCAGTAATCGCCACTTGGGCACTGAAGCTTTCTTT.

The chain is built from TRBV7-2 and TRBJ2-5, with a weak D call TRBD1 (5 bases). The CDR3 runs 15 residues. Deletions cut 5 bases from V and 2 bases from J, with 15 bases between. CDR1 SGHTA and CDR2 FQGNSA come from the germline V gene. The CDR3 reads CASSPTVGPQETQYF. DNA for the CDR3: TGTGCCAGCAGCCCTACAGTGGGGCCACAAGAGACCCAGTACTTC.

The V gene is TRBV3-1 (or the pseudogene TRBV3-2), the J gene TRBJ2-2, with 7 bases lining up with TRBD2. The trim removed 8 bases at V and 0 bases at J, leaving 9 bases unmatched. Germline assignment: CDR1 LGHDT and CDR2 YNNKEL (reference sequence). CDR3 length: 16 residues. The DNA for the CDR3 is TGTGCCAGCCGGGTACTGAGCGGGGCGAACACCGGGGAGCTGTTTTTT. This codes for CASRVLSGANTGELFF.

The chain uses TRBV10-3 and TRBJ2-5; D remains unclear. Trimming took off 2 bases at V and 9 bases at J, with 13 bases between the two ends. The germline gives CDR1 ENHRY, CDR2 SYGVKD. This CDR3 is 13 amino acids long. The CDR3 DNA follows: TGTGCCATCAGTGAGGATCGGCCCACGGCCCAGTACTTC. This gives the protein CAISEDRPTAQYF.

The chain combines TRBV5-1 with TRBJ1-6; 9 bases align to TRBD1. CDR3 length: 15 amino acids. Unmatched junction bases numbered 5, after V lost 1 base and J lost 9 bases. Germline V gives CDR1 SGHRS, CDR2 YFSETQ. Written as DNA, the CDR3 is TGCGCCAGCAGCTTGACAGGGGGCGAGCGTTCACCCCTCCACTTT. It yields the protein CASSLTGGERSPLHF.

The V and J genes are TRBV2 and TRBJ2-1; D might be TRBD1 or TRBD2, each matching 5 bases. V shed 6 bases and J shed 4 bases, with 19 bases lying between them. The CDR3 is 16 residues long. The germline CDR1 and CDR2 sequences are SNHLY and FYNNEI. The CDR3 DNA reads as TGTGCCAGCAGGGCCCGATCTGGGGGTGGTTACAATGAGCAGTTCTTC. Protein product: CASRARSGGGYNEQFF.

The genes are TRBV6-5 and TRBJ1-1; tentative D call: TRBD1 (5 bases). The CDR3 extends over 16 amino acids. Trimming shortened V by 0 bases and J by 4 bases, and 15 bases separated the two germline ends. Germline V gene data show CDR1 as MNHEY and CDR2 as SVGAGI. This CDR3 reads CASSYSGRPQSTEAFF. The CDR3, as DNA: TGTGCCAGCAGTTACTCGGGACGGCCCCAAAGCACTGAAGCTTTCTTT.

The V gene is TRBV2, the J gene TRBJ2-3; possibly TRBD1 for D (5 bases). Trimming took off 5 bases at V and 6 bases at J, with 15 bases between the two ends. In germline, CDR1 is SNHLY, CDR2 FYNNEI. The CDR3 totals 14 residues. CDR3 region: CASSYLGASDTQYF. In DNA form, the CDR3 reads TGTGCCAGCAGTTACTTAGGGGCCTCGGATACGCAGTATTTT.

V and J are TRBV30 and TRBJ1-5; D is ambiguous. Trimming pared 2 bases from V and 3 bases from J, leaving 11 bases between. The CDR3 totals 14 residues. Per the germline V gene, CDR1 is GTSNPN and CDR2 is SVGIG (reference sequence). CDR3 sequence (DNA): TGTGCCTGGAGTCGCGCCAGTTTCAATCAGCCCCAGCATTTT. Its translation: CAWSRASFNQPQHF.

The rearrangement uses TRBV6-2 or TRBV6-3 and TRBJ2-1; D possibly corresponds to TRBD2 (5 bases). The V end lost 5 bases, the J end lost 8 bases, and 10 bases lay between the germline ends. The CDR3 has 12 amino acids. Germline CDR1 is MNHEY and CDR2 is SVGEGT. The CDR3 nucleotides read TGTGCCAGCAGTAACGGGGAGCATGAGCAGTTCTTC. As protein: CASSNGEHEQFF.

The chain has TRBV6-2 or TRBV6-3 and TRBJ2-4; the D gene is possibly TRBD2 (6 bases). V was shortened by 0 bases and J by 0 bases, with 9 bases between the two germline ends. The germline V gene has CDR1 MNHEY and CDR2 SVGEGT. This CDR3 region has 16 residues. CDR3 nucleotide sequence: TGTGCCAGCAGTTACTCAGGGACTCTAGCCAAAAACATTCAGTACTTC. As protein: CASSYSGTLAKNIQYF.

The chain carries TRBV25-1 and TRBJ1-2; a possible D gene is TRBD1 (5 bases). From germline, CDR1 is MGHDK and CDR2 SYGVNS. Between the trimmed V and J ends, which lost 3 bases and 5 bases, there was a span of 10 bases. The length of the CDR3 is 13 residues. CDR3 loop: CASSDQGLYGYTF. The CDR3, as DNA: TGTGCCAGCAGTGACCAGGGATTATATGGCTACACCTTC.

This sequence joins TRBV10-3 and TRBJ1-1; D is uncertain. Per germline, CDR1 ENHRY and CDR2 SYGVKD. The CDR3 consists of 15 residues. With 0 bases removed from V and 4 bases from J, the gap between germline ends came to 12 bases. The CDR3 sequence: CAISESAASLTEAFF. DNA of the CDR3: TGTGCCATCAGTGAGTCCGCGGCAAGTCTCACTGAAGCTTTCTTT.

This clone has at least ten counts. The sample has other DNA sequences that encode this CDR3 too. The rearrangement uses TRBV5-1 and TRBJ1-3; D unresolved. V was pared by 0 bases and J by 4 bases, with 2 bases between. Germline-derived CDR1 and CDR2 are SGHRS and YFSETQ. The CDR3 is 12 residues long. CDR3 DNA: TGCGCCAGCAGCTTGGAGGGAAACACCATATATTTT. Translating it yields CASSLEGNTIYF.

The rearrangement links TRBV18 to TRBJ2-7; TRBD2 agrees at 9 bases. V gave up 3 bases and J gave up 5 bases; unmatched junction bases: 11. Germline CDR1 reads KGHSH; CDR2 reads LQKENI. The CDR3 contains 16 residues. The DNA of the CDR3 is TGTGCCAGCTCACCGCCCAGGGGTGCTAGCGGGGACGAGCAGTACTTC. Residues: CASSPPRGASGDEQYF.

The chain employs TRBV19 and TRBJ1-6, with no clear D. Looked up from germline, CDR1 is LNHDA and CDR2 is SQIVND (reference sequence). Trimming took off 2 bases at V and 7 bases at J, with 9 bases between the two ends. The CDR3 consists of 14 residues. CDR3 nucleotides: TGTGCCAGTAGTATAATCCGGATGAATTCACCCCTCCACTTT. Its protein product is CASSIIRMNSPLHF. Combining the CDR3 with reference TRBV19 and TRBJ1-6 gives the whole variable domain DGGITQSPKYLFRKEGQNVTLSCEQNLNHDAMYWYRQDPGQGLRLIYYSQIVNDFQKGDIAEGYSVSREKKESFPLTVTSAQKNPTAFYLCASSIIRMNSPLHFGNGTRLTVT.

V and J are TRBV10-3 and TRBJ1-1, with D perhaps matching TRBD1 (6 bases). V lost 0 bases to trimming and J lost 2 bases, with 10 bases between them. Germline CDR1 reads ENHRY; CDR2 reads SYGVKD. The CDR3 length is 15 residues. In nucleotides, the CDR3 is TGTGCCATCAGTGAGTCGGGGGCGGGAAACACTGAAGCTTTCTTT. Translated: CAISESGAGNTEAFF.

The rearrangement joins TRBV4-1 to TRBJ2-1; 7 bases align to TRBD2. The length of the CDR3 is 16 residues. CDR1 MGHRA and CDR2 YSYEKL come from the germline V gene. Germline trimming cut 4 bases from V and 4 bases from J; bases unmatched to any gene: 10. In nucleotides, the CDR3 is TGCGCCAGCAGCCCTTCCGGGACTACGACTTACAATGAGCAGTTCTTC. Its translation is CASSPSGTTTYNEQFF.

The chain joins TRBV29-1 to TRBJ1-1; TRBD1 is a possible D gene (5 bases). The V end lost 2 bases, the J end lost 7 bases, and 17 bases lay between the germline ends. Looked up from germline, CDR1 is SQVTM and CDR2 is ANQGSEA. The CDR3 sequence is 14 residues long. CDR3 nucleotides: TGCAGCGTTGAAAAGTCAGGGAGGGGAGGTGAAGCTTTCTTT. Translated: CSVEKSGRGGEAFF.

This clone has only a few counts. This chain joins TRBV28 and TRBJ2-7; 11 nucleotides match TRBD1. The V segment lost 3 bases and the J segment 2 bases; nucleotides outside the gene matches: 0. This CDR3 spans 14 amino acids. Germline V lookup: CDR1 MDHEN, CDR2 SYDVKM. CDR3 bases: TGTGCCAGCAGTTTGGGACAGGGGGCCTACGAGCAGTACTTC. It encodes CASSLGQGAYEQYF.

The chain combines TRBV2 with TRBJ2-4, with 8 nucleotides matching TRBD1. Germline loops: CDR1 SNHLY, CDR2 FYNNEI. The V and J ends lost 2 bases and 9 bases, in that order; junction bases with no gene match: 3. The CDR3 has 13 residues. The CDR3: CASSEQGASIQYF. For the CDR3, the DNA is TGTGCCAGCAGTGAACAGGGGGCGAGCATTCAGTACTTC. The variable domain in full, completed from reference TRBV2 and TRBJ2-4, reads EPEVTQTPSHQVTQMGQEVILRCVPISNHLYFYWYRQILGQKVEFLVSFYNNEISEKSEIFDDQFSVERPDGSNFTLKIRSTKLEDSAMYFCASSEQGASIQYFGAGTRLSVL.

The genes are TRBV7-8 and TRBJ1-4, with D maybe TRBD1 (5 bases). Between the trimmed V and J ends, which lost 1 base and 4 bases, there was a span of 13 bases. This CDR3 has 16 residues. CDR1 SGHVS and CDR2 FQNEAQ come from the germline V gene. CDR3 sequence (DNA): TGTGCCAGCAGCTTAGTGCGGGCAGGGAATAATGAAAAACTGTTTTTT. This translates into CASSLVRAGNNEKLFF.

V and J are TRBV29-1 and TRBJ2-5; unclear D gene. This CDR3 region has 12 residues. The V and J ends lost 5 bases and 4 bases respectively, with 11 bases between them. The germline CDR1 and CDR2 sequences are SQVTM and ANQGSEA. The DNA for the CDR3 is TGCAGCGTTCCAAACATCGGAGAGACCCAGTACTTC. Amino acids: CSVPNIGETQYF.

The chain couples TRBV18 to TRBJ1-5, with D possibly matching TRBD1 (6 bases). CDR1 KGHSH and CDR2 LQKENI come from the germline V gene. Trimming removed 0 bases from V and 0 bases from J, with 15 bases in between. The CDR3 covers 18 residues. Here the CDR3 reads CASSPPGPGVGSNQPQHF. Here the CDR3 DNA reads TGTGCCAGCTCACCACCGGGGCCAGGGGTGGGTAGCAATCAGCCCCAGCATTTT. Full variable domain (missing parts from reference TRBV18 and TRBJ1-5): NAGVMQNPRHLVRRRGQEARLRCSPMKGHSHVYWYRQLPEEGLKFMVYLQKENIIDESGMPKERFSAEFPKEGPSILRIQQVVRGDSAAYFCASSPPGPGVGSNQPQHFGDGTRLSIL.